This entry lists 29 T cell receptor beta chains sequenced from one sample in a study of molecular identifiers for immune sequencing clone quantification. A single record per CDR3 protein comes from TCRdb applying MiXCR to the PCR reads. The sample lists hundreds of thousands of distinct CDR3 sequences, about a fifth seen once, with under 0.95% in the top ten. Sample: naive CD8+ T cells from blood, with Jurkat cell RNA spiked in. Specified subset: FACS-sorted CD8+CD4-CCR7+CD45RA+ naive T cells. These TCRs come from a human donor in good health. Some libraries in this study had Jurkat cell RNA spiked in.

This clonotype was counted at least ten times. This chain links TRBV7-8 with TRBJ2-6; 7 nucleotides agree with TRBD1. V lost 5 bases to trimming and J lost 2 bases; unmatched junction nucleotides: 9. Germline values: CDR1 SGHVS, CDR2 FQNEAQ. CDR3 length equals 17 residues. The CDR3 protein is CASSPHLTGAGANVLTF. The CDR3 DNA follows: TGTGCCAGCAGCCCGCACCTAACAGGGGCTGGGGCCAACGTCCTGACTTTC. The full variable domain, rest sourced from reference TRBV7-8 and TRBJ2-6, is GAGVSQSPRYKVAKRGQDVALRCDPISGHVSLFWYQQALGQGPEFLTYFQNEAQLDKSGLPSDRFFAERPEGSVSTLKIQRTQQEDSAVYLCASSPHLTGAGANVLTFGAGSRLTVL.

Points on this clonotype: This may be a read error, as it is one base from a much larger clone. The chain uses TRBV27 and TRBJ1-1, with TRBD1 identical over 7 bases. The CDR3 spans 18 residues. The junction had 19 bases not matched to a gene; V was cut back by 6 bases and J by 3 bases. Germline CDR1 is MNHEY and CDR2 is SMNVEV (reference sequence). Written as DNA, the CDR3 is TGTGCCAGCAGCTCGCTGTGGGGGGTTGAGGGGGCGGACACTGAAGCTTTCTTT. Translation gives CASSSLWGVEGADTEAFF.

This clonotype was counted a few times. V gene TRBV3-1 combines with J gene TRBJ2-1, with 8 bases that match TRBD1. V dropped 5 bases and J dropped 6; count of bases not matched to a gene: 9. CDR3 length equals 15 residues. The V gene's germline CDR1 is LGHDT and CDR2 YNNKEL (reference sequence). As DNA, the CDR3 is TGTGCCAGCAGCAAACTCGGACAGGGTATCAATGAGCAGTTCTTC. Residues: CASSKLGQGINEQFF.

This clonotype was counted ten times or more. V gene TRBV5-1 combines with J gene TRBJ2-7; possible D gene TRBD1, 6 bases. V was cut by 3 bases and J by 1 base, with 8 bases left in between. This CDR3 has 13 amino acids. Germline lookup yields CDR1 SGHRS and CDR2 YFSETQ. The DNA for the CDR3 is TGCGCCAGCAGCTGGGGGCCGTCCTACGAGCAGTACTTC. Protein: CASSWGPSYEQYF.

This clonotype has only a few counts. V is TRBV25-1 and J is TRBJ2-3; 10 positions match TRBD2. V was pared by 4 bases and J by 1 base, with 5 bases of the junction left unmatched. The CDR3 extends over 16 amino acids. Per germline, CDR1 MGHDK and CDR2 SYGVNS. The CDR3 bases are TGTGCCAGCAGTGGACCTAGCGGGGGCCGCACAGATACGCAGTATTTT. Protein sequence: CASSGPSGGRTDTQYF.

This clonotype was counted a few times. The V call is TRBV7-9, the J call TRBJ2-7, with D possibly being TRBD1 (6 bases). CDR3 size: 15 residues. The ends were cut back, 1 base at V and 3 bases at J, with 13 bases in the middle. Germline assignment: CDR1 SEHNR and CDR2 FQNEAQ (reference sequence). The CDR3 DNA reads as TGTGCCAGCAGCTTAGTGGGGGCCTTTTACTACGAGCAGTACTTC. This translates into CASSLVGAFYYEQYF. Full variable domain (outside the CDR3, taken from reference TRBV7-9 and TRBJ2-7): DTGVSQNPRHKITKRGQNVTFRCDPISEHNRLYWYRQTLGQGPEFLTYFQNEAQLEKSRLLSDRFSAERPKGSFSTLEIQRTEQGDSAMYLCASSLVGAFYYEQYFGPGTRLTVT.

There are many counts of this clonotype. V is TRBV6-6 and J is TRBJ1-5, with D possibly matching TRBD1 (5 bases). The V and J ends lost 7 bases and 8 bases respectively, with 27 bases between them. Germline loops: CDR1 MNHNY, CDR2 SVGAGI (reference sequence). CDR3 length: 17 amino acids. CDR3 in amino acids: CASTTEATWGTRKPQHF. The DNA of the CDR3 is TGTGCCAGCACCACGGAAGCAACATGGGGGACTAGGAAGCCCCAGCATTTT.

The V gene is TRBV4-3, the J gene TRBJ1-1; a possible D gene is TRBD1 (6 bases). V lost 2 bases and J lost 5, with 15 bases in between. The CDR3 has 15 amino acids. Germline CDR1 is LGHNA and CDR2 is YSLEER. The CDR3 here is CASSQYAGAGTEAFF. The CDR3 DNA is TGCGCCAGCAGCCAATATGCGGGGGCGGGTACTGAAGCTTTCTTT.

This clonotype was detected ten times or more. The CDR3 sequence: CASSQRGGAYEQYF. In nucleotides, the CDR3 is TGTGCCAGCAGCCAGCGCGGGGGAGCCTACGAGCAGTACTTC. This rearrangement joins TRBV3-1 to TRBJ2-7; TRBD2 aligns across 7 bases. CDR3 size: 14 residues. With V trimmed by 3 bases and J by 2 bases, 4 bases remained unmatched. Germline V gene lookup returns CDR1 LGHDT and CDR2 YNNKEL (reference sequence).

This clonotype has at least ten counts. CDR3 nucleotides: TGTGCCAGCAGCTTGGGACTAGCGGGGGGGGCCCCCTACTCTGGGGCCAACGTCCTGACTTTC. It is translated as CASSLGLAGGAPYSGANVLTF. J is TRBJ2-6 and V is TRBV5-4, with TRBD2 identical over 14 bases. This CDR3 region has 21 residues. After removal of 0 bases from V and 0 bases from J, the junction contained 8 bases not matched to a gene. The V gene's germline CDR1 is SGHNT and CDR2 YYREEE (reference sequence).

This clonotype has at least ten counts. The chain links TRBV5-6 to TRBJ2-7, with D tentatively TRBD1 (8 bases). The length of the CDR3 is 15 residues. The germline gives CDR1 SGHDT, CDR2 YYEEEE. Between the trimmed V and J ends, which lost 2 bases and 7 bases, there was a span of 19 bases. DNA for the CDR3: TGTGCCAGCAGCTTCGTAACAGGGGGGGTAGGGGAGCAGTACTTC. Its translation: CASSFVTGGVGEQYF.

On this clonotype itself: One junction end does not reproduce the germline sequence, and a read error may be involved. The rearrangement links TRBV4-3 to TRBJ1-5, with D maybe TRBD1 (6 bases). The CDR3 has 14 residues. Germline CDR1 and CDR2: LGHNA and YSLEER. The CDR3 DNA reads TGCGCCAGCAGCCAAACCGGGACAAATCAGCCCCGGCATTTT. It encodes CASSQTGTNQPRHF.

This clonotype was observed a few times. The V and J genes are TRBV27 and TRBJ2-5, with 12 bases aligning to TRBD2. The CDR3 runs 17 residues. Germline trimming cut 5 bases from V and 3 bases from J; bases unmatched to any gene: 10. Germline CDR1 is MNHEY and CDR2 is SMNVEV (reference sequence). The CDR3 nucleotides read TGTGCCAGCAGTCCCCTTGCTAGCGGGAGGGCTAAAGAGACCCAGTACTTC. Its protein is CASSPLASGRAKETQYF.

This clonotype was observed many times. The CDR3 sequence is CASTPSALQETQYF. Here the CDR3 DNA reads TGTGCCAGCACCCCAAGCGCCCTCCAAGAGACCCAGTACTTC. This chain joins TRBV12-3 or TRBV12-4 and TRBJ2-5, with D unresolved. Trimming left V 7 bases short and J 1 base short, with 13 bases between. The CDR3 has 14 amino acids.

In the case of this clonotype: The CDR3 does not end in the conserved phenylalanine or tryptophan, so this is likely a read error. The rearrangement links TRBV20-1 to TRBJ2-5; possibly TRBD1 for D (6 bases). From germline, CDR1 is DFQATT and CDR2 SNEGSKA (reference sequence). Trimming left V 3 bases short and J 7 bases short, with 15 bases between. CDR3 length: 13 residues. Here the CDR3 DNA reads TGCAGTGCTAGGGACAGTTCAAGCGGGACCCAGTACCTC. Protein sequence: CSARDSSSGTQYL.

In its sample, this clonotype was seen many times. The chain combines TRBV4-2 with TRBJ2-7; either TRBD1 or TRBD2 may supply D (5 bases each). CDR3 length: 12 residues. Trimming removed 3 bases at V and 5 bases at J, with 8 bases between. Looked up from germline, CDR1 is LGHNA and CDR2 is YNFKEQ. The CDR3 is CASSQRGDEQYF. DNA of the CDR3: TGTGCCAGCAGCCAGCGAGGGGACGAGCAGTACTTC.

A note on this clonotype: Being one base from a much bigger clone, this may be a read error. The rearrangement uses TRBV27 and TRBJ1-4; weak D call: TRBD1 (5 bases). This CDR3 has 15 amino acids. In germline, CDR1 is MNHEY, CDR2 SMNVEV (reference sequence). The ends were cut back, 5 bases at V and 4 bases at J, with 14 bases in the middle. CDR3: CASSPRQLLNEKLFF. DNA of the CDR3: TGTGCCAGCAGTCCCAGACAGCTTCTTAATGAAAAACTGTTTTTT.

In its sample, this clonotype was seen many times. The V call is TRBV12-3 or TRBV12-4, the J call TRBJ1-6; the match to TRBD1 covers 8 bases. After removal of 3 bases from V and 9 bases from J, the junction contained 4 bases not matched to a gene. CDR3 size: 14 residues. The CDR3 region has the DNA TGTGCCAGCAGTTTTGACAGGGGAGGTTCACCCCTCCACTTT. It yields the protein CASSFDRGGSPLHF.

This clonotype was seen many times. The CDR3 DNA follows: TGTGCCAGCAGCCCCCCCAGAGACTCCTACGAGCAGTACTTC. Translated, it gives CASSPPRDSYEQYF. V gene TRBV9 combines with J gene TRBJ2-7; no clear D gene. The CDR3 has 14 residues. The V gene lost 4 bases and the J gene lost 0 bases, with 11 bases spanning the gap. Germline-derived CDR1 and CDR2 are SGDLS and YYNGEE. The whole variable domain, remainder taken from reference TRBV9 and TRBJ2-7, is DSGVTQTPKHLITATGQRVTLRCSPRSGDLSVYWYQQSLDQGLQFLIQYYNGEERAKGNILERFSAQQFPDLHSELNLSSLELGDSALYFCASSPPRDSYEQYFGPGTRLTVT.

This clonotype has more than one count but fewer than ten. This chain joins TRBV30 and TRBJ2-5, with 7 positions matching TRBD2. The germline V gene has CDR1 GTSNPN and CDR2 SVGIG (reference sequence). Trimming removed 4 bases from V and 2 bases from J; junction bases left unmatched: 1. The CDR3 spans 12 residues. CDR3 in amino acids: CAWTSGQETQYF. The CDR3 region has the DNA TGTGCCTGGACTAGCGGACAAGAGACCCAGTACTTC.

This clonotype occurred many times. The J gene is TRBJ1-5, the V gene TRBV7-9, with 7 bases aligning to TRBD1. CDR1 and CDR2 (germline): SEHNR, FQNEAQ (reference sequence). Losses at the gene ends were 4 bases for V and 0 bases for J; bases not matched to a gene: 6. The CDR3 is 16 amino acids. The CDR3 is CASSSDRVYSNQPQHF. Here the CDR3 DNA reads TGTGCCAGCAGCTCCGACAGGGTGTATAGCAATCAGCCCCAGCATTTT.

Concerning this clonotype: In this CDR3 the conserved last residue, phenylalanine or tryptophan, is missing, so a read error is likely. The chain couples TRBV6-2 or TRBV6-3 to TRBJ2-7, with TRBD2 identical over 12 bases. From germline, CDR1 is MNHEY and CDR2 SVGEGT. J gave up 2 bases and V 6 bases, and 5 bases lay outside the gene matches. This CDR3 is 15 amino acids long. CDR3 amino acids: CASSEGLAGTYEQYL. The CDR3 DNA reads as TGTGCCAGCAGCGAAGGACTAGCGGGAACCTACGAGCAGTACCTC.

The V gene is TRBV2, the J gene TRBJ2-2, with 8 positions matching TRBD2. CDR1 is SNHLY, CDR2 FYNNEI, per germline. Trimming took 5 bases from V and 3 from J; bases not matched to a gene: 5. The length of the CDR3 is 15 residues. In DNA, the CDR3 is TGTGCCAGCAGTCCTACTAGCGGCTACACCGGGGAGCTGTTTTTT. Translation gives CASSPTSGYTGELFF.

In this sample, this clonotype turned up many times. The chain is built from TRBV5-6 and TRBJ2-3; 7 bases fit TRBD2. The CDR3 contains 16 residues. The V segment lost 3 bases and the J segment 5 bases; nucleotides outside the gene matches: 12. Germline lookup yields CDR1 SGHDT and CDR2 YYEEEE. The CDR3 region is CASSSLRTRAGDTQYF. The CDR3 DNA reads TGTGCCAGCAGCTCCCTTCGGACTAGGGCAGGAGATACGCAGTATTTT.

In its sample, this clonotype was seen many times. The chain has TRBV4-3 and TRBJ1-1, with D uncertain. Trimming took off 0 bases at V and 3 bases at J, with 14 bases between the two ends. CDR3 length equals 16 residues. The V gene's germline CDR1 is LGHNA and CDR2 YSLEER. CDR3 in amino acids: CASSQDSVGTYTEAFF. The CDR3 region has the DNA TGCGCCAGCAGCCAAGATTCAGTTGGCACTTACACTGAAGCTTTCTTT.

CDR3 protein: CASSCDSGSANTGELFF. CDR3 sequence (DNA): TGTGCCAGCAGTTGTGACTCTGGGTCGGCGAACACCGGGGAGCTGTTTTTT. The chain recombines TRBV6-2 or TRBV6-3 with TRBJ2-2; D is unresolved. CDR3 size: 17 residues. V gave up 4 bases and J gave up 0 bases, with 15 bases separating them. From germline, CDR1 is MNHEY and CDR2 SVGEGT.

There are many counts of this clonotype. V usage is TRBV29-1 and J usage is TRBJ2-2; 10 bases map to TRBD1. Germline V gives CDR1 SQVTM, CDR2 ANQGSEA. The V segment lost 0 bases and the J segment 5 bases; nucleotides outside the gene matches: 6. The CDR3 spans 16 residues. CDR3 protein: CSVEDHGTGVTGELFF. CDR3 sequence (DNA): TGCAGCGTTGAAGATCACGGGACAGGGGTGACCGGGGAGCTGTTTTTT.

Regarding this clonotype: One end of the junction varies from germline; a read error may be responsible. The rearrangement uses TRBV9 and TRBJ2-2, with 9 bases aligning to TRBD1. Germline lookup yields CDR1 SGDLS and CDR2 YYNGEE. The CDR3 is 15 amino acids. The CDR3 protein is CASSAPGQGHGELVF. The CDR3, as DNA: TGTGCCAGCAGCGCCCCGGGACAGGGTCACGGGGAGCTGGTTTTT.

In regard to this clonotype: A read error is possible here, since a much larger clone lies one base away. In this CDR3 the conserved last residue, phenylalanine or tryptophan, is missing, so a read error is likely. This chain connects TRBV2 to TRBJ1-2, with D possibly being TRBD1 (6 bases). This CDR3 contains 13 residues. Germline V CDR1 and CDR2: SNHLY, FYNNEI. V was pared by 9 bases and J by 7 bases, with 18 bases between. The CDR3 DNA reads TGTGCCAGACGGACAGACCCTAGTAGTGGCTACACCTCC. Translating it yields CARRTDPSSGYTS.